The 25 T cell receptor beta chains in this list originate from one sample, sequenced in a study of blood T cell repertoires in COVID-19. Assay used: immunoSEQ multiplex PCR; TCRdb lists only in-frame clones, some missing. Of about 310,000 clones in the sample, around nine tenths were seen once. Sequenced sample: PBMCs or T cells enriched from blood (not recorded which). The source is a man in his sixties who had recovered from COVID-19.

V usage is TRBV9 and J usage is TRBJ2-3; a weak D match, TRBD1 (6 bases). V was trimmed by 1 base and J by 6 bases, leaving 12 bases between them. CDR1 is SGDLS and CDR2 is YYNGEE in the germline V gene. There are 14 residues in the CDR3. The CDR3 DNA is TGTGCCAGCAGCGTAATAGGGGGAGTCGATACGCAGTATTTT. This translates into CASSVIGGVDTQYF.

The V call is TRBV9, the J call TRBJ1-3, with 11 bases lining up with TRBD1. CDR3 length: 17 residues. Germline trimming cut 4 bases from V and 3 bases from J; bases unmatched to any gene: 9. CDR1 is SGDLS and CDR2 is YYNGEE in the germline V gene. The CDR3 region has the DNA TGTGCCAGCAGCCCAACCGGACAGGGGGCGCGTGGAAACACCATATATTTT. As protein: CASSPTGQGARGNTIYF.

The chain combines TRBV7-2 with TRBJ2-1; 8 bases are a match to TRBD2. The CDR3 consists of 18 residues. In germline, CDR1 is SGHTA, CDR2 FQGNSA. V lost 3 bases, J lost 3 bases, and 13 bases stayed unmatched. CDR3 sequence: CASSFNLGGGSRYNEQFF. The CDR3 coding sequence is TGTGCCAGCAGCTTTAACCTCGGGGGGGGGAGCCGCTACAATGAGCAGTTCTTC.

This sequence joins TRBV5-6 and TRBJ1-4; 7 bases align to TRBD1. J lost 8 bases, V lost 0 bases, and 4 bases had no gene match. CDR3 length equals 14 residues. Germline CDR1 reads SGHDT; CDR2 reads YYEEEE. The CDR3 bases are TGTGCCAGCAGCTTGGACAGGGGAATGGAAAAACTGTTTTTT. Its protein is CASSLDRGMEKLFF.

This clone was seen just once. This rearrangement joins TRBV7-2 to TRBJ2-3; the D gene is possibly TRBD2 (6 bases). Germline V CDR1 and CDR2: SGHTA, FQGNSA. The CDR3 is 13 residues long. Trimming took 8 bases from V and 3 from J, leaving 12 bases between them. Here the CDR3 reads CASPWAGTDTQYF. DNA of the CDR3: TGTGCCAGCCCCTGGGCGGGAACAGATACGCAGTATTTT.

V and J are TRBV9 and TRBJ2-2; 12 bases line up with TRBD2. Germline V lookup: CDR1 SGDLS, CDR2 YYNGEE. J gave up 10 bases and V 0 bases, and 10 bases lay outside the gene matches. The CDR3 sequence is 17 residues long. The CDR3 here is CASSVDWGLAGPPELFF. For the CDR3, the DNA is TGTGCCAGCAGCGTAGATTGGGGACTAGCGGGTCCTCCGGAGCTGTTTTTT.

The chain links TRBV12-3 or TRBV12-4 to TRBJ1-2; no firm D call. The CDR3 spans 11 residues. The V gene lost 8 bases and the J gene lost 3 bases, with 7 bases spanning the gap. This chain's CDR3 is CASGRDYGYTF. CDR3 DNA sequence: TGTGCCAGCGGCCGTGACTATGGCTACACCTTC.

The chain joins TRBV2 to TRBJ1-2; 7 bases fit TRBD1. The CDR3 sequence is 13 residues long. Germline V gene data show CDR1 as SNHLY and CDR2 as FYNNEI. The ends lost 8 bases at V and 1 base at J; junction bases unmatched: 4. The DNA for the CDR3 is TGTGCCAGCGACCGGGACAGTAACTATGGCTACACCTTC. As protein: CASDRDSNYGYTF.

The gene calls are TRBV6-5 and TRBJ1-5; 9 bases map to TRBD1. The CDR3 consists of 14 residues. Germline lookup yields CDR1 MNHEY and CDR2 SVGAGI. The ends lost 5 bases at V and 4 bases at J; junction bases unmatched: 3. The CDR3 sequence is CASSPGQGNQPQHF. CDR3 in DNA: TGTGCCAGCAGTCCGGGACAGGGAAATCAGCCCCAGCATTTT.

CDR3 DNA: TGTGCCAGCAGCGCCGAGATGGGCGCGCCGGACATTCAGTACTTC. Its translation is CASSAEMGAPDIQYF. The chain combines TRBV9 with TRBJ2-4; D not certain. V lost 3 bases and J 8 bases, leaving 18 bases between the germline ends. The CDR3 contains 15 residues. In germline, CDR1 is SGDLS, CDR2 YYNGEE.

V gene TRBV11-2 combines with J gene TRBJ1-1; D is perhaps TRBD1 (5 bases). The CDR3 contains 14 residues. CDR1 is SGHAT, CDR2 FQNNGV, per germline. With 3 bases removed from V and 6 bases from J, the gap between germline ends came to 14 bases. The CDR3 nucleotides are TGTGCCAGCAGCTTCGGGGGGATGGCGGCTGAAGCTTTCTTT. Its translation is CASSFGGMAAEAFF.

The genes are TRBV6-5 and TRBJ2-3; 7 bases match TRBD1. CDR1 and CDR2 from the germline V gene are MNHEY and SVGAGI. The CDR3 totals 13 residues. Germline trimming cut 6 bases from V and 2 bases from J; bases unmatched to any gene: 2. CDR3 loop: CASRTGTTDTQYF. The CDR3 DNA reads as TGTGCCAGCAGGACAGGGACCACAGATACGCAGTATTTT.

This clone was observed a handful of times. The chain carries TRBV28 and TRBJ2-5; D not certain. This CDR3 contains 13 residues. V was pared by 3 bases and J by 1 base, with 6 bases between. Germline V gives CDR1 MDHEN, CDR2 SYDVKM. The CDR3 region is CASSFYFQETQYF. The CDR3 DNA sequence: TGTGCCAGCAGTTTTTACTTCCAAGAGACCCAGTACTTC.

The chain carries TRBV9 and TRBJ2-2; D is unclear. CDR1 SGDLS and CDR2 YYNGEE come from the germline V gene. This CDR3 contains 15 residues. V lost 0 bases and J 1 base, leaving 7 bases between the germline ends. The CDR3, as DNA: TGTGCCAGCAGCGTAGTACGAGGGAACACCGGGGAGCTGTTTTTT. It translates to CASSVVRGNTGELFF.

The V gene is TRBV9, the J gene TRBJ1-2, with a possible D match to TRBD1 (6 bases). Germline-derived CDR1 and CDR2 are SGDLS and YYNGEE. The ends were cut back, 0 bases at V and 2 bases at J, with 11 bases in the middle. The CDR3 is 15 amino acids. The CDR3 region is CASSVEVRGNYGYTF. The CDR3 DNA follows: TGTGCCAGCAGCGTAGAAGTGAGGGGGAACTATGGCTACACCTTC.

V gene TRBV9 combines with J gene TRBJ1-5; D not resolved. CDR3 length equals 13 residues. The germline V gene has CDR1 SGDLS and CDR2 YYNGEE. V was trimmed by 4 bases and J by 6 bases, leaving 11 bases between them. The CDR3 nucleotides are TGTGCCAGCAGCTCCGCCGGGGTTCAGCCCCAGCATTTT. The encoded protein is CASSSAGVQPQHF.

This clone was recorded at least ten times. The CDR3, as DNA: TGTGCCAGCAGCCCTTCCCTTACGGAACTATATGGCTACACCTTC. Its protein is CASSPSLTELYGYTF. The genes are TRBV5-5 and TRBJ1-2, with unresolved D. There are 15 residues in the CDR3. Germline V gene lookup returns CDR1 SGHKS and CDR2 YYEKEE (reference sequence). V was shortened by 4 bases and J by 5 bases, with 18 bases between the two germline ends. Together with reference TRBV5-5 and TRBJ1-2, the CDR3 gives the full variable domain: DAGVTQSPTHLIKTRGQQVTLRCSPISGHKSVSWYQQVLGQGPQFIFQYYEKEERGRGNFPDRFSARQFPNYSSELNVNALLLGDSALYLCASSPSLTELYGYTFGSGTRLTVV.

The chain recombines TRBV19 with TRBJ2-7, with a possible D match to TRBD1 (6 bases). The germline V gene encodes CDR1 LNHDA and CDR2 SQIVND (reference sequence). V lost 5 bases, J lost 7 bases, and 21 bases lay in between. This CDR3 spans 15 amino acids. The CDR3 loop reads CASSSRQVNIMEQYF. As DNA, the CDR3 is TGTGCCAGTAGTTCAAGACAGGTCAACATCATGGAGCAGTACTTC.

The J gene is TRBJ2-7, the V gene TRBV7-2; 8 bases are a match to TRBD2. CDR3 length: 14 residues. With V trimmed by 4 bases and J by 7 bases, 9 bases remained unmatched. Germline values: CDR1 SGHTA, CDR2 FQGNSA. CDR3 sequence reads: CASSSGTRGWEQYF. The CDR3 DNA sequence: TGTGCCAGCAGCTCCGGGACTAGGGGGTGGGAGCAGTACTTC.

This chain joins TRBV24-1 and TRBJ2-2, with 9 bases lining up with TRBD1. Trimming took 4 bases from V and 3 from J; bases not matched to a gene: 8. The CDR3 spans 17 residues. Germline V lookup: CDR1 KGHDR, CDR2 SFDVKD. This chain's CDR3 is CATSDTNTGGDTGELFF. Here the CDR3 DNA reads TGTGCCACCAGTGACACAAATACAGGGGGCGACACCGGGGAGCTGTTTTTT.

The rearrangement joins TRBV12-5 to TRBJ2-5; 7 positions match TRBD1. Germline CDR1 is LGHNT and CDR2 is FRNRAP. The CDR3 contains 15 residues. Trimming cost V 2 bases and J 5 bases; bases outside gene matches: 8. The CDR3 here is CASGLWVQGSETQYF. The CDR3 DNA is TGTGCTAGTGGTTTGTGGGTACAGGGGAGCGAGACCCAGTACTTC. Full variable domain (rest looked up from reference TRBV12-5 and TRBJ2-5): DARVTQTPRHKVTEMGQEVTMRCQPILGHNTVFWYRQTMMQGLELLAYFRNRAPLDDSGMPKDRFSAEMPDATLATLKIQPSEPRDSAVYFCASGLWVQGSETQYFGPGTRLLVL.

This chain joins TRBV7-9 and TRBJ2-7; TRBD1 aligns across 8 bases. This CDR3 comprises 16 residues. V trimming: 5 bases; J trimming: 5 bases; junction bases outside the gene matches: 14. Germline V gene sequence: CDR1 SEHNR, CDR2 FQNEAQ (reference sequence). The CDR3 sequence is CASSPIRTGRWNEQYF. CDR3 DNA sequence: TGTGCCAGCAGCCCTATCAGGACAGGGCGGTGGAACGAGCAGTACTTC.

The V gene is TRBV5-1, the J gene TRBJ2-5; 7 bases map to TRBD2. The CDR3 has 13 amino acids. CDR1 and CDR2 (germline): SGHRS, YFSETQ. V gave up 4 bases and J gave up 4 bases; unmatched junction bases: 4. CDR3 residues: CASSGEGPETQYF. The CDR3 bases are TGCGCCAGCAGCGGGGAGGGCCCAGAGACCCAGTACTTC.

The V call is TRBV28, the J call TRBJ2-1, with TRBD2 matching 12 bases. This CDR3 has 18 amino acids. V shed 7 bases, J shed 0 bases, and the junction held 10 bases outside the gene matches. Germline assignment: CDR1 MDHEN and CDR2 SYDVKM. The CDR3 DNA sequence: TGTGCCAGCACCCCCGGACTAGCGGGATACTTCTCCTACAATGAGCAGTTCTTC. Amino acid sequence: CASTPGLAGYFSYNEQFF.

The J gene is TRBJ1-3, the V gene TRBV6-1; D is uncertain. The CDR3 has 17 residues. Germline assignment: CDR1 MNHNS and CDR2 SASEGT. With 1 base removed from V and 3 bases from J, the gap between germline ends came to 16 bases. The CDR3 sequence is CASSEVKTTFYGNTIYF. The CDR3 DNA sequence: TGTGCCAGCAGTGAAGTGAAGACTACTTTCTATGGAAACACCATATATTTT.